The clone carrying this T cell receptor (beta chain) was counted many times. The antigen remains undetermined. The sample is drawn from a study of T cell repertoires in cytomegalovirus infection. Study summary: CMV infection plus the matching HLA type was flagged by public TCR beta signatures. Study results and caveats: CMV-specific TCR beta clonotypes restricted by HLA-C were the ones dominating the ex vivo response. Using cumulative public TCR beta family frequency, the authors identified those who carried CMV together with the relevant HLA.

This CDR3 has 16 amino acids. Germline V gene lookup returns CDR1 LNHDA and CDR2 SQIVND (reference sequence). V was shortened by 4 bases and J by 7 bases, with 20 bases between the two germline ends. TCRdb re-called the reads through MiXCR, storing one row per CDR3 protein. The sample includes some 120,000 distinct CDR3 sequences, over 30% of them seen just once. The V and J genes are TRBV19 and TRBJ1-5; D possibly corresponds to TRBD1 (6 bases). This receptor was obtained from a human donor in good health (CMV status not recorded). Some clones in this sample may be carry-over from other donors' samples. Material: CD8+ T cells from cultured PBMCs, obtained from culture after CMV antigen stimulation. This CDR3 reads CASSTEMDSSGQPQHF. CDR3 bases: TGTGCCAGTAGTACCGAAATGGACAGCTCAGGGCAGCCCCAGCATTTT.